A selection of T cell receptor beta chains follows, all from one sample in a study of T cell responses to AZD1222 COVID-19 vaccine. Using immunoSEQ multiplex PCR, the repertoire was profiled, and TCRdb retains in-frame clones only, with some absent. Of approximately 30,000 clones in the sample, approximately 86% are singletons; the top ten hold roughly 6.2%. Source: peripheral blood, taken on day 0 of AZD1222 vaccination. The receptors were gathered from an adult in good health. The CDR3 runs from the conserved cysteine through the conserved F or W. The D gene is left open where the match is weak. Clone size is shown for a subset of rows, as once, few, many or a class of expanded clone.

j_gene	d_gene	abundance	v_gene	CDR3aa	CDR3nt
TRBJ2-7	.	.	TRBV28	CATETGLTYEQYF	TGTGCCACCGAGACAGGACTAACCTACGAGCAGTACTTC
TRBJ2-7	.	.	TRBV14	CASSRFDGSYEQYF	TGTGCCAGCAGCCGATTCGACGGATCCTACGAGCAGTACTTC
TRBJ1-4	.	.	TRBV6-5	CASKQGLNEKLFF	TGTGCCAGCAAGCAGGGGCTAAATGAAAAACTGTTTTTT
TRBJ2-7	TRBD2	.	TRBV6-5	CASRSLAGDSYEQYF	TGTGCCAGCAGATCCTTAGCGGGGGACTCCTACGAGCAGTACTTC
TRBJ2-1	.	.	TRBV11-2	CASSLDPAVQYNEQFF	TGTGCCAGCAGCTTAGATCCCGCGGTGCAGTACAATGAGCAGTTCTTC
TRBJ2-5	TRBD1	.	TRBV7-2	CASSYGTGIETQYF	TGTGCCAGCAGCTACGGGACAGGGATAGAGACCCAGTACTTC
TRBJ1-6	TRBD1	.	TRBV6-4	CASSETGGGSPLHF	TGTGCCAGCAGTGAGACAGGGGGCGGTTCACCCCTCCACTTT
TRBJ1-2	.	.	TRBV28	CASGGGAYSYGYTF	TGTGCCAGCGGTGGGGGGGCGTATAGCTATGGCTACACCTTC
TRBJ2-7	.	.	TRBV29-1	CSVEVPNSYEQYF	TGCAGCGTTGAAGTCCCAAACTCCTACGAGCAGTACTTC
TRBJ2-3	.	.	TRBV7-8	CASSPPGDTQYF	TGTGCCAGCAGCCCCCCCGGGGATACGCAGTATTTT
TRBJ1-2	.	few	TRBV7-2	CASNPTGGSYGYTF	TGTGCCAGCAACCCGACAGGAGGGTCCTATGGCTACACCTTC
TRBJ1-1	.	.	TRBV10-3	CAISNPTENTEAFF	TGTGCCATCAGTAATCCGACCGAGAACACTGAAGCTTTCTTT
TRBJ2-7	TRBD1	.	TRBV9	CASSHGPSGQEYEQYF	TGTGCCAGCAGCCATGGCCCTTCGGGACAGGAGTACGAGCAGTACTTC
TRBJ2-7	.	once	TRBV7-9	CASSIGDTPAYEQYF	TGTGCCAGCAGCATAGGGGACACACCCGCCTACGAGCAGTACTTC
TRBJ2-6	.	.	TRBV5-1	CASGSSGANVLTF	TGCGCCAGCGGCAGCTCTGGGGCCAACGTCCTGACTTTC
TRBJ2-2	.	.	TRBV28	CASSSYRVYTGELFF	TGTGCCAGCAGTTCTTACAGGGTTTACACCGGGGAGCTGTTTTTT
TRBJ2-2	TRBD2	.	TRBV18	CASSPPSGGNTGELFF	TGTGCCAGCTCACCACCTAGCGGGGGGAACACCGGGGAGCTGTTTTTT
TRBJ2-2	.	.	TRBV20-1	CSASVGAGELFF	TGCAGTGCTAGTGTGGGGGCCGGGGAGCTGTTTTTT
TRBJ1-5	.	.	TRBV6-5	CASSYSVGTQPQHF	TGTGCCAGCAGTTACTCGGTAGGGACCCAGCCCCAGCATTTT
TRBJ2-7	.	.	TRBV11-2	CASSLDRSSYEQYF	TGTGCCAGCAGCTTAGACAGGAGCTCCTACGAGCAGTACTTC
TRBJ1-3	.	.	TRBV5-5	CASSFDGISGNTIYF	TGTGCCAGCAGCTTTGACGGTATCTCTGGAAACACCATATATTTT
TRBJ1-2	.	.	TRBV30	CAWSPAANYGYTF	TGTGCCTGGAGCCCCGCAGCTAACTATGGCTACACCTTC
TRBJ1-2	TRBD1	.	TRBV2	CASSLTGLVGYTF	TGTGCCAGCAGCCTGACAGGGCTTGTAGGCTACACCTTC
TRBJ2-2	.	.	TRBV5-1	CASSNPRGNTGELFF	TGCGCCAGCAGCAACCCGCGGGGGAACACCGGGGAGCTGTTTTTT
TRBJ1-2	.	.	TRBV25-1	CASSESWLSRLAGYTF	TGTGCCAGCAGTGAAAGCTGGCTATCTCGGCTTGCGGGCTACACCTTC
TRBJ1-4	.	.	TRBV5-4	CASSLGVGNEKLFF	TGTGCCAGCAGCTTGGGCGTAGGGAATGAAAAACTGTTTTTT
TRBJ2-1	TRBD2	.	TRBV4-3	CASSRGLAVYNEQFF	TGCGCCAGCAGCCGTGGACTAGCGGTTTACAATGAGCAGTTCTTC
TRBJ2-5	TRBD2	.	TRBV4-3	CASSQVLAGGRPQETQYF	TGCGCCAGCAGCCAAGTGCTAGCGGGGGGGAGACCTCAAGAGACCCAGTACTTC
TRBJ1-3	.	.	TRBV25-1	CASSAGGAGGNTIYF	TGTGCCAGCAGTGCGGGAGGGGCCGGTGGAAACACCATATATTTT
TRBJ1-6	.	.	TRBV2	CASSGGFYNSPLHF	TGTGCCAGCAGTGGAGGGTTCTATAATTCACCCCTCCACTTT
TRBJ2-7	.	.	TRBV5-6	CASSRTVYEQYF	TGTGCCAGCAGCCGGACAGTCTACGAGCAGTACTTC
TRBJ2-3	TRBD2	.	TRBV7-3	CASSLVRGGPTDTQYF	TGTGCCAGCAGCTTAGTACGGGGGGGCCCGACAGATACGCAGTATTTT
TRBJ2-7	TRBD2	once	TRBV2	CASSTLAGGSYEQYF	TGTGCCAGCAGTACCCTAGCGGGGGGCTCCTACGAGCAGTACTTC
TRBJ2-7	.	.	TRBV20-1	CSATTGSGQYF	TGCAGTGCTACCACAGGGTCCGGGCAGTACTTC
TRBJ1-2	.	.	TRBV28	CASSLPGQNNYGYTF	TGTGCCAGCAGTTTGCCCGGACAGAACAACTATGGCTACACCTTC
TRBJ2-5	.	.	TRBV28	CASSMSWETQYF	TGTGCCAGCAGTATGAGCTGGGAGACCCAGTACTTC
TRBJ1-4	.	once	TRBV5-8	CASSLRWTRANEKLFF	TGTGCCAGCAGCTTGCGATGGACGCGGGCTAATGAAAAACTGTTTTTT
TRBJ2-7	TRBD1	few	TRBV2	CASSEDRGLEEQYF	TGTGCCAGCAGTGAGGACAGGGGCCTGGAGGAGCAGTACTTC
TRBJ2-1	.	.	TRBV27	CASSLMGPRGQFF	TGTGCCAGCAGCCTTATGGGTCCCCGGGGACAGTTCTTC
TRBJ2-7	.	.	TRBV6-5	CAPREDSFYEQYF	TGTGCCCCCCGAGAGGACAGCTTCTACGAGCAGTACTTC
TRBJ1-5	.	.	TRBV21-1	CASDREGNQPQHF	TGTGCCAGTGACAGGGAGGGCAATCAGCCCCAGCATTTT
TRBJ1-3	.	.	TRBV11-2	CASSSITGTSGNTIYF	TGTGCCAGCAGCTCTATTACAGGGACCTCTGGAAACACCATATATTTT
TRBJ2-2	TRBD2	.	TRBV30	CAWDSGTSGRRSTGELFF	TGTGCCTGGGACTCAGGGACTAGCGGGAGGAGGAGCACCGGGGAGCTGTTTTTT
TRBJ1-1	TRBD1	.	TRBV4-3	CASSQGQQGDTEAFF	TGCGCCAGCAGCCAGGGGCAACAGGGGGACACTGAAGCTTTCTTT
TRBJ2-2	TRBD1	.	TRBV29-1	CSVELRGRGLTGELFF	TGCAGCGTTGAATTGAGGGGGCGCGGGCTCACCGGGGAGCTGTTTTTT
TRBJ2-3	TRBD2	.	TRBV28	CASSSAQRGWADTQYF	TGTGCCAGCAGTTCCGCGCAGCGGGGATGGGCAGATACGCAGTATTTT
TRBJ2-2	.	.	TRBV9	CASSLQVFGELFF	TGTGCCAGCAGCCTCCAGGTCTTCGGGGAGCTGTTTTTT
TRBJ1-5	.	.	TRBV6-2/TRBV6-3	CASSYSRAEGHSNQPQHF	TGTGCCAGCAGTTACTCGAGGGCGGAGGGCCATAGCAATCAGCCCCAGCATTTT
TRBJ2-3	TRBD1	.	TRBV5-1	CASSGGQGTDTQYF	TGCGCCAGCAGCGGGGGACAGGGTACAGATACGCAGTATTTT
TRBJ2-1	TRBD1	once	TRBV19	CASSTGTGSNWNEQFF	TGTGCCAGTAGTACGGGGACAGGTTCAAACTGGAATGAGCAGTTCTTC
TRBJ2-5	TRBD2	once	TRBV5-1	CASSLGTSGGAETQYF	TGCGCCAGCAGCCTAGGGACTAGCGGGGGGGCAGAGACCCAGTACTTC
TRBJ2-2	TRBD2	.	TRBV5-4	CASSLNGGAFTGELFF	TGTGCCAGCAGCTTGAACGGGGGGGCCTTCACCGGGGAGCTGTTTTTT
TRBJ2-1	TRBD2	.	TRBV11-2	CASSLQGLAAYNEQFF	TGTGCCAGCAGCCTCCAAGGACTAGCGGCCTACAATGAGCAGTTCTTC
TRBJ1-5	.	.	TRBV14	CASSQDRGQPQHF	TGTGCCAGCAGCCAAGATCGGGGTCAGCCCCAGCATTTT
TRBJ1-3	.	.	TRBV6-5	CASRESFSSGNTIYF	TGTGCCAGCCGGGAGTCGTTCAGCTCTGGAAACACCATATATTTT
TRBJ2-1	.	.	TRBV11-2	CASSLEDSNEQFF	TGTGCCAGCAGCTTAGAAGACAGTAATGAGCAGTTCTTC
TRBJ2-5	TRBD2	.	TRBV5-1	CASSSRTSGETQYF	TGCGCCAGCAGCTCAAGGACTAGCGGGGAGACCCAGTACTTC
TRBJ2-5	.	.	TRBV3-1/TRBV3-2	CASSRPSRPETQYF	TGTGCCAGCAGCCGGCCCTCGCGGCCAGAGACCCAGTACTTC
TRBJ2-2	TRBD1	.	TRBV3-1/TRBV3-2	CASSSPYRGGTGELFF	TGTGCCAGCAGCTCTCCTTACAGGGGTGGAACCGGGGAGCTGTTTTTT